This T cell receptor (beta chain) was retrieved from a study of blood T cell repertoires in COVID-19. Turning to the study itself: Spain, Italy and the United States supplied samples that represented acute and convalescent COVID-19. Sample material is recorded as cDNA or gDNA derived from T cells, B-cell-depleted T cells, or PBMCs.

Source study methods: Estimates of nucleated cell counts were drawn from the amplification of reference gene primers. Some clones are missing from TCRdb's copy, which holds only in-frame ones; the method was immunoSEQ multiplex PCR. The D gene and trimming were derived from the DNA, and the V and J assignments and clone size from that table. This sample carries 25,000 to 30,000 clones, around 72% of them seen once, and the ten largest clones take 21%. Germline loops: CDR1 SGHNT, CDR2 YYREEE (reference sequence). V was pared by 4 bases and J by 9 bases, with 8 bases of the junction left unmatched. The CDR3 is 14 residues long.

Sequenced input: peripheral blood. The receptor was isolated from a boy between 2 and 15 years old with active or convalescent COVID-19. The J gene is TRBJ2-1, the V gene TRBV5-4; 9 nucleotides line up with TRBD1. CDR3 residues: CASSRDRVYGEQFF. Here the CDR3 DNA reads TGTGCCAGCAGCCGGGACAGGGTTTACGGTGAGCAGTTCTTC.